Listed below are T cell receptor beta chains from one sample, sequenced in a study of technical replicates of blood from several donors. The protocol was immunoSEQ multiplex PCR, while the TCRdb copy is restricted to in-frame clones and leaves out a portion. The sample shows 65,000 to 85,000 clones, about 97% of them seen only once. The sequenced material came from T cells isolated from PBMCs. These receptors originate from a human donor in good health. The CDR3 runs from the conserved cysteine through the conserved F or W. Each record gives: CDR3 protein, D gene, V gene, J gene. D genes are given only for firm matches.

CDR3 protein: CASSLAGQGVSEQYF; D gene: TRBD1; V gene: TRBV5-1; J gene: TRBJ2-7
CDR3 protein: CARSIQEQETQYF; D gene: NA; V gene: TRBV30; J gene: TRBJ2-5
CDR3 protein: CASSEVRNTEAFF; D gene: NA; V gene: TRBV6-1; J gene: TRBJ1-1
CDR3 protein: CSVEDSGGRETQYF; D gene: TRBD2; V gene: TRBV29-1; J gene: TRBJ2-5
CDR3 protein: CASSPTSSYNEQFF; D gene: NA; V gene: TRBV6-1; J gene: TRBJ2-1
CDR3 protein: CASSFPGQKYNEQFF; D gene: TRBD1; V gene: TRBV11-2; J gene: TRBJ2-1
CDR3 protein: CASSPAGGGTEAFF; D gene: TRBD1; V gene: TRBV11-3; J gene: TRBJ1-1
CDR3 protein: CASSPGQTPGVDGYTF; D gene: NA; V gene: TRBV13; J gene: TRBJ1-2
CDR3 protein: CASSAQGGGAHNEQFF; D gene: NA; V gene: TRBV7-3; J gene: TRBJ2-1
CDR3 protein: CASSAGTSGGETQYF; D gene: TRBD2; V gene: TRBV6-4; J gene: TRBJ2-5
CDR3 protein: CASSSREGNEKLFF; D gene: NA; V gene: TRBV6-5; J gene: TRBJ1-4
CDR3 protein: CATSRDWAAPLHF; D gene: NA; V gene: TRBV15; J gene: TRBJ1-6
CDR3 protein: CASSEFDLRNTEAFF; D gene: NA; V gene: TRBV25-1; J gene: TRBJ1-1
CDR3 protein: CASSPGGRDQPQHF; D gene: NA; V gene: TRBV18; J gene: TRBJ1-5
CDR3 protein: CASSWTSGANTGELFF; D gene: TRBD2; V gene: TRBV7-6; J gene: TRBJ2-2
CDR3 protein: CSANTGSGNTIYF; D gene: NA; V gene: TRBV29-1; J gene: TRBJ1-3
CDR3 protein: CASSRPAGQPQHF; D gene: NA; V gene: TRBV28; J gene: TRBJ1-5
CDR3 protein: CASSLSSGTSYNEQFF; D gene: TRBD2; V gene: TRBV27; J gene: TRBJ2-1
CDR3 protein: CASSPPTGSLGETQYF; D gene: TRBD1; V gene: TRBV28; J gene: TRBJ2-3
CDR3 protein: CASSLDRINYGYTF; D gene: NA; V gene: TRBV5-6; J gene: TRBJ1-2
CDR3 protein: CASSFLRTQYF; D gene: NA; V gene: TRBV28; J gene: TRBJ2-5
CDR3 protein: CAIRGQGDGTEAFF; D gene: TRBD1; V gene: TRBV10-3; J gene: TRBJ1-1
CDR3 protein: CASSSRTGGSYNEQFF; D gene: TRBD1; V gene: TRBV19; J gene: TRBJ2-1
CDR3 protein: CASSYSGDEQYF; D gene: NA; V gene: TRBV6-5; J gene: TRBJ2-7
CDR3 protein: CASSMDRGTEAFF; D gene: TRBD1; V gene: TRBV10-1; J gene: TRBJ1-1
CDR3 protein: CASSGGTGRDYGYTF; D gene: TRBD1; V gene: TRBV5-1; J gene: TRBJ1-2
CDR3 protein: CASSPDPGQVEKLFF; D gene: TRBD1; V gene: TRBV5-4; J gene: TRBJ1-4